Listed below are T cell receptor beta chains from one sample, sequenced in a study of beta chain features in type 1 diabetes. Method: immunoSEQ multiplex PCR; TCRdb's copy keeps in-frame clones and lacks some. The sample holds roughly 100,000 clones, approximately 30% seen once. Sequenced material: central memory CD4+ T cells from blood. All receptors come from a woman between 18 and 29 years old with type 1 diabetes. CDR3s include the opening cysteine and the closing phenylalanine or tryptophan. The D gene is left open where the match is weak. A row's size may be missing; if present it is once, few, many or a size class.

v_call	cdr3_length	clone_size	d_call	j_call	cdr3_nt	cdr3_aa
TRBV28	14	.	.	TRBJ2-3	TGTGCCAGCAACAAAGCAGGAGGCTCGGATACGCAGTATTTT	CASNKAGGSDTQYF
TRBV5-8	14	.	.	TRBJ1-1	TGTGCCAGCAACACCGGGACTTTGAACACTGAAGCTTTCTTT	CASNTGTLNTEAFF
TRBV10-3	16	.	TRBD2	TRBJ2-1	TGTGCCATCAGAGCTTCTAGCGGGAGAGTCTACAATGAGCAGTTCTTC	CAIRASSGRVYNEQFF
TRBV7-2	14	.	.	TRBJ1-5	TGTGCCAGCAGCTTAAAAAGCGTTGATCAGCCCCAGCATTTT	CASSLKSVDQPQHF
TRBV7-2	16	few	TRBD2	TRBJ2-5	TGTGCCAGCAGTCCTGGGGGGAGGGCCGATAAAGAGACCCAGTACTTC	CASSPGGRADKETQYF
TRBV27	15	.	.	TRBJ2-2	TGTGCCAGCAGTCGACAGTTGATCAACACCGGGGAGCTGTTTTTT	CASSRQLINTGELFF
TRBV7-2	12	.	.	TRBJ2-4	TGTGCCAGCAGTCGGGACATAAACATTCAGTACTTC	CASSRDINIQYF
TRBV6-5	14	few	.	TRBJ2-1	TGTGCCAGCAGCTCCGCGGCAGGGTTGAATGAGCAGTTCTTC	CASSSAAGLNEQFF
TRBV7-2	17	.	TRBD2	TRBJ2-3	TGTGCCAGCAGCTCGCACCGGACTAGCGGGAGCACAGATACGCAGTATTTT	CASSSHRTSGSTDTQYF
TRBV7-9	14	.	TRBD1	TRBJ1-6	TGTGCCAGCAGCTCTGGACAGGGTAATTCACCCCTCCACTTT	CASSSGQGNSPLHF
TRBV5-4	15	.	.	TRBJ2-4	TGTGCCAGCAGCGACCCGGGTATAGCCAAAAACATTCAGTACTTC	CASSDPGIAKNIQYF
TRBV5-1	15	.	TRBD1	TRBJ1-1	TGCGCCAGCAGCCCTAGGGGGCAGCTAGGAACTGAAGCTTTCTTT	CASSPRGQLGTEAFF
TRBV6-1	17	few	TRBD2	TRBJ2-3	TGTGCCAGCAGTGAGGAATGGACTAGCGGGAGCACAGATACGCAGTATTTT	CASSEEWTSGSTDTQYF
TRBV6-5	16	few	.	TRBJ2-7	TGTGCCAGCAGTTACGGACTCTTAACGGGAAGCTACGAGCAGTACTTC	CASSYGLLTGSYEQYF
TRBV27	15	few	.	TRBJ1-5	TGTGCCAGCAGTTTAATAGGGGCTCGGGATCAGCCCCAGCATTTT	CASSLIGARDQPQHF
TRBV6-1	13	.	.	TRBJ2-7	TGTGCCAGCACCGCGACTAGTTTCTACGAGCAGTACTTC	CASTATSFYEQYF
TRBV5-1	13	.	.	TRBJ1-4	TGCGCCAGCAGCTTCCAGAATAATGAAAAACTGTTTTTT	CASSFQNNEKLFF
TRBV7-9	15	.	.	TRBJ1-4	TGTGCCAGCAGCCTCAACACGGGAACTAATGAAAAACTGTTTTTT	CASSLNTGTNEKLFF
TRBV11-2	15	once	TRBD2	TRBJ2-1	TGTGCCAGCAGCTCCGGACTAGCGGAATACAATGAGCAGTTCTTC	CASSSGLAEYNEQFF
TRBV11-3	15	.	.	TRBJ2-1	TGTGCCAGCAGCTTGAGCCTAGCCGGCGGTGGTGAGCAGTTCTTC	CASSLSLAGGGEQFF
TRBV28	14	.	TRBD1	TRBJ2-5	TGTGCCAGCAGCTCGAGGGGGCGCGGGGAGACCCAGTACTTC	CASSSRGRGETQYF
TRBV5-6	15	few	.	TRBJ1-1	TGTGCCAGCAGCTTATGGGCAGTGGGGAACACTGAAGCTTTCTTT	CASSLWAVGNTEAFF
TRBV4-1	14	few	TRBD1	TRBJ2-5	TGCGCCAGCAGCCAAGACTACAGGGGGGAGACCCAGTACTTC	CASSQDYRGETQYF
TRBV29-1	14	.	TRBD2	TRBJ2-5	TGCAGCGGGGGACTAGCGGGAGGGGGGGAGACCCAGTACTTC	CSGGLAGGGETQYF
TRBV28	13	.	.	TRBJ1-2	TGTGCCAGCAGTTTACTCCAGATCTATGGCTACACCTTC	CASSLLQIYGYTF
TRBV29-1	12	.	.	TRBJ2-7	TGCAGCGTTGCGGACAGTTCCTACGAGCAGTACTTC	CSVADSSYEQYF
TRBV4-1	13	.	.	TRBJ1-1	TGCGCCAGCAGCCGACAGGTGGACACTGAAGCTTTCTTT	CASSRQVDTEAFF
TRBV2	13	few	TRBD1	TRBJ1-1	TGTGCCAGCACCGGACAGGGAGGCACTGAAGCTTTCTTT	CASTGQGGTEAFF
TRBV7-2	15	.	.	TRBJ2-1	TGTGCCAGCGGTCGTAGGGCGGGACCCTACAATGAGCAGTTCTTC	CASGRRAGPYNEQFF
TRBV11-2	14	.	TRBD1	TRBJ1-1	TGTGCCAGCAGCTTCGAGACAGGGGACACTGAAGCTTTCTTT	CASSFETGDTEAFF
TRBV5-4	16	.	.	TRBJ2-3	TGTGCCAGCAGCGTTCACAGCGGCCCTAGCACAGATACGCAGTATTTT	CASSVHSGPSTDTQYF
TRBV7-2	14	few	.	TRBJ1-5	TGTGCCAGCAGTACCGGGACACGCAATCAGCCCCAGCATTTT	CASSTGTRNQPQHF
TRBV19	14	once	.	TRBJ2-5	TGTGCCAGTAGTATAGGAGGGCTCCAAGAGACCCAGTACTTC	CASSIGGLQETQYF
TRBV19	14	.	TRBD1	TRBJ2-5	TGTGCCAGTATGGACAGGGGAACGAAAGAGACCCAGTACTTC	CASMDRGTKETQYF
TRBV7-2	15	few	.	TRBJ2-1	TGTGCCAGCAGCTTAGCGCTATCAGGCGGGGATGAGCAGTTCTTC	CASSLALSGGDEQFF
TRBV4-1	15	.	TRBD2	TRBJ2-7	TGCGCCAGCAGCCAATATAGCGGGAGACCCTACGAGCAGTACTTC	CASSQYSGRPYEQYF
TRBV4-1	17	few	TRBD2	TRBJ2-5	TGCGCCAGCAGCCACGGGGGGACCCTGGGCTTCCAAGAGACCCAGTACTTC	CASSHGGTLGFQETQYF
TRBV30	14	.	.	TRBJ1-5	TGTGCCTGGAGTGTACAAGGGGGCAATCAGCCCCAGCATTTT	CAWSVQGGNQPQHF
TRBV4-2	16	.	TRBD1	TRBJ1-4	TGTGCCAGCAGCCAAGATCCCGCAGGGGGTAATGAAAAACTGTTTTTT	CASSQDPAGGNEKLFF
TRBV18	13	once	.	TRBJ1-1	TGTGCCAGCTCCGAGAACCAGAACACTGAAGCTTTCTTT	CASSENQNTEAFF
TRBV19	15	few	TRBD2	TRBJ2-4	TGTGCCAGTAGTGGGGTAGCGGGAGTTAGAACCATTCAGTACTTC	CASSGVAGVRTIQYF
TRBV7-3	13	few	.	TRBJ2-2	TGTGCCAGCAGCTACCTAAACACCGGGGAGCTGTTTTTT	CASSYLNTGELFF
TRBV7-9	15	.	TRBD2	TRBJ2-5	TGTGCCAGCAGCTCCCGGGGAGGGACGCAAGAGACCCAGTACTTC	CASSSRGGTQETQYF
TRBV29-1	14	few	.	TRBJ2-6	TGCAGCGTTCACGGGAACTCTGGGGCCAACGTCCTGACTTTC	CSVHGNSGANVLTF
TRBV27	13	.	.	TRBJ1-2	TGTGCCAGCAGCCCTGACAGAGGGGGAGGCTACACCTTC	CASSPDRGGGYTF
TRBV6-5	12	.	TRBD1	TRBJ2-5	TGTGCCAGCAGTACAGGGGTGAAGGCCCAGTACTTC	CASSTGVKAQYF